A single sample gave rise to the 23 T cell receptor beta chains below, sequenced in a study of CXCR4 blockade with PD-1 therapy in pancreatic cancer. Profiled with immunoSEQ multiplex PCR; TCRdb holds only in-frame clones, not every one. This repertoire shows fewer than 4,500 clones, roughly 41% found once; its top ten account for roughly a sixth. Material: tumor tissue. The origin of the receptors is a human donor with pancreatic ductal adenocarcinoma.

This clone has more than one count but fewer than ten. The rearrangement uses TRBV6-8 and TRBJ1-1, with D unresolved. The length of the CDR3 is 14 residues. Trimming left V 0 bases short and J 7 bases short, with 12 bases between. Germline V gene lookup returns CDR1 MNHGY and CDR2 SAAAGT. The CDR3 sequence is CASSYSPQTGEAFF. CDR3 DNA: TGTGCCAGCAGTTACTCACCCCAAACCGGTGAAGCTTTCTTT.

The chain uses TRBV19 and TRBJ1-1; 9 bases are a match to TRBD1. J was trimmed by 3 bases and V by 9 bases; bases with no gene match: 5. The length of the CDR3 is 13 residues. Looked up from germline, CDR1 is LNHDA and CDR2 is SQIVND (reference sequence). CDR3: CASRQGVYTEAFF. The CDR3 DNA reads as TGTGCCAGCAGACAGGGGGTTTACACTGAAGCTTTCTTT.

The CDR3 sequence is CAWSQDNEQFF. The CDR3 DNA reads as TGTGCCTGGAGTCAAGATAATGAGCAGTTCTTC. This sequence joins TRBV30 and TRBJ2-1, with D hard to call. Trimming stripped 2 bases from V and 7 bases from J, with 6 bases between. CDR1 and CDR2 from the germline V gene are GTSNPN and SVGIG (reference sequence). The CDR3 extends over 11 amino acids.

The chain combines TRBV18 with TRBJ1-1, with D hard to call. CDR1 is KGHSH, CDR2 LQKENI, per germline. This CDR3 is built from 16 residues. The V end lost 3 bases, the J end lost 0 bases, and 14 bases lay between the germline ends. This CDR3 reads CASSPRSGSLNTEAFF. CDR3 in DNA: TGTGCCAGCTCACCGAGGTCGGGGAGTTTGAACACTGAAGCTTTCTTT.

This clone has just one count. The chain links TRBV30 to TRBJ2-7; 9 nucleotides match TRBD1. The J segment lost 0 bases and the V segment lost 2 bases, leaving 8 bases of the junction unmatched. The CDR3 contains 16 residues. Germline V gene sequence: CDR1 GTSNPN, CDR2 SVGIG (reference sequence). The chain's CDR3 is CAWSNGQGLGSYEQYF. The CDR3 DNA reads TGTGCCTGGAGTAATGGACAGGGGTTGGGCTCCTACGAGCAGTACTTC.

By share, this clone counts as medium-sized (0.01 to 0.1%). This chain joins TRBV9 and TRBJ2-7; D not resolved. V lost 4 bases and J lost 3, with 11 bases in between. The CDR3 loop spans 13 amino acids. Germline V gene lookup returns CDR1 SGDLS and CDR2 YYNGEE. Here the CDR3 reads CASSPQAHYEQYF. The DNA of the CDR3 is TGTGCCAGCAGCCCCCAGGCCCACTACGAGCAGTACTTC.

The V and J genes are TRBV19 and TRBJ1-6; D uncertain. CDR3 length: 12 residues. CDR1 is LNHDA, CDR2 SQIVND, per germline (reference sequence). Trimming removed 9 bases from V and 8 bases from J, with 11 bases in between. The chain's CDR3 is CASGEEDSPLHF. CDR3 sequence (DNA): TGTGCCAGCGGGGAGGAGGATTCACCCCTCCACTTT.

V is TRBV19 and J is TRBJ1-1; D uncertain. V lost 5 bases, J lost 0 bases, and 16 bases lay in between. Germline CDR1 and CDR2: LNHDA and SQIVND (reference sequence). There are 16 residues in the CDR3. The CDR3 sequence: CASSLGPTPLNTEAFF. The CDR3 DNA reads TGTGCCAGTAGTCTCGGGCCGACACCTTTGAACACTGAAGCTTTCTTT.

A few counts support this clone. The chain joins TRBV27 to TRBJ2-7; 7 nucleotides match TRBD2. V was clipped by 3 bases and J by 6 bases; unmatched bases: 2. CDR3 length: 12 amino acids. Per the germline V gene, CDR1 is MNHEY and CDR2 is SMNVEV (reference sequence). CDR3: CASSFWGGEQYF. CDR3 nucleotides: TGTGCCAGCAGTTTCTGGGGGGGCGAGCAGTACTTC.

This chain joins TRBV18 and TRBJ2-6; TRBD1 matches 9 bases. There are 17 residues in the CDR3. Trimming removed 3 bases from V and 4 bases from J; junction bases left unmatched: 7. Germline V gene lookup returns CDR1 KGHSH and CDR2 LQKENI. As DNA, the CDR3 is TGTGCCAGCTCACCGAGTACGGGACAGGGAGGGGCCAACGTCCTGACTTTC. Translated: CASSPSTGQGGANVLTF.

This rearrangement joins TRBV6-8 to TRBJ1-1, with 7 nucleotides matching TRBD1. The V and J ends lost 0 bases and 11 bases, in that order; junction bases with no gene match: 6. Per the germline V gene, CDR1 is MNHGY and CDR2 is SAAAGT. There are 13 residues in the CDR3. CDR3 in amino acids: CASSYSSGGRAFF. CDR3 in DNA: TGTGCCAGCAGTTACTCGTCAGGGGGTCGGGCTTTCTTT.

This clone has just a few counts. The chain joins TRBV6-8 to TRBJ1-1; 8 bases map to TRBD1. Germline values: CDR1 MNHGY, CDR2 SAAAGT. J gave up 6 bases and V 5 bases, and 2 bases lay outside the gene matches. The CDR3 consists of 12 residues. This CDR3 reads CASSAGGPEAFF. For the CDR3, the DNA is TGTGCCAGCAGTGCAGGGGGCCCTGAAGCTTTCTTT.

J is TRBJ1-4 and V is TRBV15; D may be TRBD1 (5 bases). V shed 7 bases and J shed 7 bases, with 22 bases lying between them. Germline V CDR1 and CDR2: LNHNV, YYDKDF (reference sequence). The CDR3 has 16 amino acids. CDR3 region: CATTPGQGLEGEKLFF. The CDR3 DNA reads TGTGCCACCACACCGGGGCAGGGACTGGAGGGTGAAAAACTGTTTTTT. Filled out from reference TRBV15 and TRBJ1-4, the complete variable domain reads DAMVIQNPRYQVTQFGKPVTLSCSQTLNHNVMYWYQQKSSQAPKLLFHYYDKDFNNEADTPDNFQSRRPNTSFCFLDIRSPGLGDTAMYLCATTPGQGLEGEKLFFGSGTQLSVL.

A few counts support this clone. The V call is TRBV6-7, the J call TRBJ2-4, with D perhaps TRBD2 (7 bases). TRBV6-7 is an ORF; its function is uncertain. The CDR3 spans 17 residues. V shed 5 bases and J shed 5 bases, with 22 bases lying between them. The CDR3 region is CASSHRGARGVQNIQYF. CDR3 in DNA: TGTGCCAGCAGTCACCGGGGGGCCAGGGGAGTGCAAAACATTCAGTACTTC.

Written as DNA, the CDR3 is TGTGCCAGTAGTATTATAGGCTCTGACATTCAGTACTTC. It specifies CASSIIGSDIQYF. This chain uses TRBV19 with TRBJ2-4; D remains ambiguous. The germline V gene encodes CDR1 LNHDA and CDR2 SQIVND (reference sequence). Trimming stripped 3 bases from V and 8 bases from J, with 11 bases between. This CDR3 has 13 amino acids.

The chain employs TRBV7-1 and TRBJ2-1; D not resolved. TRBV7-1 is sorted into the ORF group, with uncertain function. The V and J ends lost 5 bases and 8 bases respectively, with 13 bases between them. The CDR3 length is 13 residues. The CDR3 spells CASSLTYQDEQFF. DNA of the CDR3: TGTGCCAGCAGCCTCACCTATCAGGATGAGCAGTTCTTC.

The rearrangement links TRBV30 to TRBJ2-7, with D hard to call. Trimming pared 1 base from V and 6 bases from J, leaving 7 bases between. Germline-derived CDR1 and CDR2 are GTSNPN and SVGIG (reference sequence). The CDR3 spans 11 residues. In DNA form, the CDR3 reads TGTGCCTGGAGTGGCCTGAGCGAGCAGTACTTC. Its translation: CAWSGLSEQYF.

The V and J genes are TRBV25-1 and TRBJ1-1; D gene ambiguous. CDR3 length equals 13 residues. V lost 2 bases and J lost 7, with 11 bases in between. Germline lookup yields CDR1 MGHDK and CDR2 SYGVNS. The CDR3 nucleotides read TGTGCCAGCAGTGAACGGGCAGGATTTGAAGCTTTCTTT. Translation gives CASSERAGFEAFF.

This clone has more than one count but fewer than ten. The rearrangement uses TRBV6-8 and TRBJ1-4; TRBD1 matches 11 bases. Germline loops: CDR1 MNHGY, CDR2 SAAAGT. V lost 6 bases, J lost 0 bases, and 3 bases stayed unmatched. This CDR3 region has 16 residues. CDR3 region: CASSPGQGATNEKLFF. DNA for the CDR3: TGTGCCAGCAGCCCGGGACAGGGGGCAACTAATGAAAAACTGTTTTTT.

This chain joins TRBV12-5 and TRBJ2-7; TRBD1 or TRBD2 may be the D gene (5 bases each). Germline lookup yields CDR1 LGHNT and CDR2 FRNRAP. The CDR3 runs 18 residues. V was clipped by 2 bases and J by 0 bases, with 20 bases between them. The CDR3 sequence is CASGLPSSGQISSYEQYF. As DNA, the CDR3 is TGTGCTAGTGGTTTGCCCTCATCGGGGCAGATTAGCTCCTACGAGCAGTACTTC.

The V gene is TRBV2, the J gene TRBJ1-1; D uncertain. The ends were cut back, 6 bases at V and 3 bases at J, with 8 bases in the middle. CDR1 is SNHLY and CDR2 is FYNNEI in the germline V gene. The CDR3 extends over 12 amino acids. DNA for the CDR3: TGTGCCAGCAGCCCCCGAGACACTGAAGCTTTCTTT. Translated: CASSPRDTEAFF.

By share of the sample, this clone is medium-sized. The chain carries TRBV6-8 and TRBJ2-5; D may be TRBD1 or TRBD2 (5 bases each). V was shortened by 10 bases and J by 1 base, with 13 bases between the two germline ends. This CDR3 is built from 13 residues. Germline CDR1 is MNHGY and CDR2 is SAAAGT. DNA for the CDR3: TGTGCCACCCGTCGAGGGGCCCAAGAGACCCAGTACTTC. This translates into CATRRGAQETQYF.

This chain connects TRBV6-8 to TRBJ2-1; D not resolved. The CDR3 contains 12 residues. Per the germline V gene, CDR1 is MNHGY and CDR2 is SAAAGT. The V gene lost 3 bases and the J gene lost 7 bases, with 7 bases spanning the gap. CDR3 sequence reads: CASSYGGNEQFF. As DNA, the CDR3 is TGTGCCAGCAGTTATGGTGGGAATGAGCAGTTCTTC.